Here is one TCR beta chain with its context. Antigen unknown. There were likely unrecorded immune exposures, though donors were nominally healthy when sampled. The entry originates in a study of cytomegalovirus exposure and HLA in healthy donors. Overall study results and limits: Rarity characterized most TCR sequences, yet some public TCRs appeared in many donors.

Germline V gene sequence: CDR1 MNHNS, CDR2 SASEGT. Trimming pared 9 bases from V and 4 bases from J, leaving 10 bases between. This CDR3 comprises 13 residues. 60 Vbeta and 13 Jbeta primers were used in PCR. Sequencing was performed with immunoSEQ multiplex PCR; in TCRdb, only in-frame clones are kept and a portion is missing. The sample lists around 60,000 clones; 65% to 75% were seen once. This chain connects TRBV6-1 to TRBJ2-6; D remains ambiguous. This clonotype was sampled from a man over 45 in good health and CMV-seropositive. The sequenced sample was PBMCs. As DNA, the CDR3 is TGTGCCAGTAGTAATCGGGGGGCCAACGTCCTGACTTTC. Its translation is CASSNRGANVLTF.